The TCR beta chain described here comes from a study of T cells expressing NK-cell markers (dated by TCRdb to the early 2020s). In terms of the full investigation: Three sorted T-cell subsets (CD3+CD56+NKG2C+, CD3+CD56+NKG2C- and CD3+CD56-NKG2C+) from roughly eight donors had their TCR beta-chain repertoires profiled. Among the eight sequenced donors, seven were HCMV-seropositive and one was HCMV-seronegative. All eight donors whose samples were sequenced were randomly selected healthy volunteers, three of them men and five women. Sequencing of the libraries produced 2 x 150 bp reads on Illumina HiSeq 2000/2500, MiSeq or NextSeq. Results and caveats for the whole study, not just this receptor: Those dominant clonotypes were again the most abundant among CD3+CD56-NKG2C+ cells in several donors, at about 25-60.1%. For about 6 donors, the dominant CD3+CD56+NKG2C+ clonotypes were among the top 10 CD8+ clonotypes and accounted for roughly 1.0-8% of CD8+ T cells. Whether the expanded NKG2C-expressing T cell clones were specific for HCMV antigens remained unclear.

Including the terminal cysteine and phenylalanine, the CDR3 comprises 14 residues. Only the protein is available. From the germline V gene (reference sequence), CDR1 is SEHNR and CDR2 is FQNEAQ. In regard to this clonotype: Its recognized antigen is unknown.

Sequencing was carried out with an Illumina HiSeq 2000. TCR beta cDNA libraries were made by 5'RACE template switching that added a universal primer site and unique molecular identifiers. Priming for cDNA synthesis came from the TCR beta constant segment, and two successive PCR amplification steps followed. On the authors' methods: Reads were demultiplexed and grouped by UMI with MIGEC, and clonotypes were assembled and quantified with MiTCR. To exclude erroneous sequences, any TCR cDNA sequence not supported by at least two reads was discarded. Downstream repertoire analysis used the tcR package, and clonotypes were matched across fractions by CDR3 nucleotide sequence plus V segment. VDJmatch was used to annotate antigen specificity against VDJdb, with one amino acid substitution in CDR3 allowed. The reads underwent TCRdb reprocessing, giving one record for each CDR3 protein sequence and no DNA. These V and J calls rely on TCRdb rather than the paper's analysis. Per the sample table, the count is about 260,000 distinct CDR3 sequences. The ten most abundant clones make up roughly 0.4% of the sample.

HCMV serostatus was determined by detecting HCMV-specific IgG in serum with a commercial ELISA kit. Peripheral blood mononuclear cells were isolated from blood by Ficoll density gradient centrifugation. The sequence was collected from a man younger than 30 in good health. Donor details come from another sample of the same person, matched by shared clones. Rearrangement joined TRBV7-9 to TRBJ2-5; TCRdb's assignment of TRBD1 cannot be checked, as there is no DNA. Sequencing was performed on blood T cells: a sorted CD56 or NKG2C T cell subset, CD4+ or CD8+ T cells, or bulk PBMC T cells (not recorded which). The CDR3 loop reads CASSFGQARETQYF.